The 23 T cell receptor beta chains presented below share a single source sample, sequenced in a study of human T cells and chemical hapten exposure. In TCRdb, the RACE reads were re-called with MiXCR into one record per CDR3 protein. The sample has roughly 150,000 distinct CDR3 sequences; about 11% are singletons. As to time point: patch test 2, 6 weeks after DPC sensitization. The treatment was: therapeutic diphenylcyclopropenone sensitization with weekly scalp DPC. The material sequenced was whole blood, taken in connection with sensitization to the hapten diphenylcyclopropenone (DPC). These receptors all come from a woman aged 50 to 60 with alopecia areata. Some clones in this sample may be carry-over from other donors' samples.

The rearrangement joins TRBV9 to TRBJ1-2; 7 nucleotides match TRBD1. The germline V gene encodes CDR1 SGDLS and CDR2 YYNGEE. V trimming: 3 bases; J trimming: 0 bases; junction bases outside the gene matches: 5. This CDR3 spans 15 amino acids. The DNA of the CDR3 is TGTGCCAGCAGCGGTGGACAGGAGACTAACTATGGCTACACCTTC. It codes for CASSGGQETNYGYTF.

The CDR3 reads CSAPKGGRSPDTQYF. CDR3 sequence (DNA): TGCAGTGCTCCTAAGGGGGGAAGGAGTCCAGATACGCAGTATTTT. This chain joins TRBV20-1 and TRBJ2-3, with D perhaps TRBD1 or TRBD2 (6 bases each). Deletions cut 5 bases from V and 4 bases from J, with 19 bases between. CDR1 DFQATT and CDR2 SNEGSKA come from the germline V gene (reference sequence). There are 15 residues in the CDR3.

This clonotype has at least ten counts. This sequence joins TRBV6-2 or TRBV6-3 and TRBJ1-4; no definite D call. In germline, CDR1 is MNHEY, CDR2 SVGEGT. There are 11 residues in the CDR3. V gave up 6 bases and J gave up 15 bases, with 14 bases separating them. The CDR3 loop reads CASSTYRMVFF. The CDR3 bases are TGTGCCAGCAGCACGTACCGGATGGTGTTTTTT.

This clonotype occurred a few times. The rearrangement links TRBV5-4 to TRBJ2-3; 9 bases fit TRBD2. The germline CDR1 and CDR2 sequences are SGHNT and YYREEE (reference sequence). The CDR3 contains 15 residues. The V gene end was trimmed by 10 bases and the J gene end by 6 bases; junction bases not matched to a gene: 15. The CDR3 nucleotides read TGTGCCGACAGCAAAAGCGGGAGGTCCGGGGATACGCAGTATTTT. It codes for CADSKSGRSGDTQYF. Full variable domain (remainder filled in from reference TRBV5-4 and TRBJ2-3): ETGVTQSPTHLIKTRGQQVTLRCSSQSGHNTVSWYQQALGQGPQFIFQYYREEENGRGNFPPRFSGLQFPNYSSELNVNALELDDSALYLCADSKSGRSGDTQYFGPGTRLTVL.

This clonotype occurred a few times. V usage is TRBV29-1 and J usage is TRBJ1-1, with D hard to call. This CDR3 is built from 16 residues. V was shortened by 4 bases and J by 0 bases, with 18 bases between the two germline ends. CDR1 is SQVTM and CDR2 is ANQGSEA in the germline V gene. CDR3 in amino acids: CSVGDRQGLLNTEAFF. The CDR3 DNA sequence: TGCAGCGTTGGGGATAGGCAAGGCCTCTTGAACACTGAAGCTTTCTTT.

This clonotype was counted only a few times. Written as DNA, the CDR3 is TGTGCCAGCAGCTTATACGGGACTAGCGGCAACAATGAGCAGTTCTTC. Its translation is CASSLYGTSGNNEQFF. The chain couples TRBV7-2 to TRBJ2-1; TRBD2 agrees at 11 bases. The CDR3 length is 16 residues. The trim removed 2 bases at V and 5 bases at J, leaving 5 bases unmatched. In germline, CDR1 is SGHTA, CDR2 FQGNSA.

In its sample, this clonotype was seen many times. The chain has TRBV28 and TRBJ2-1; tentatively, D is TRBD2 (6 bases). V was pared by 4 bases and J by 7 bases, with 17 bases between. Germline CDR1 reads MDHEN; CDR2 reads SYDVKM. This CDR3 comprises 15 residues. As DNA, the CDR3 is TGTGCCAGCAGTTCCCCACGTCCTAGCGAAAATGAGCAGTTCTTC. It encodes CASSSPRPSENEQFF.

This clonotype was found a few times. This rearrangement joins TRBV5-1 to TRBJ2-3, with 7 bases identical to TRBD1. The CDR3 loop spans 12 amino acids. The ends lost 5 bases at V and 10 bases at J; junction bases unmatched: 7. Germline lookup yields CDR1 SGHRS and CDR2 YFSETQ. In DNA, the CDR3 is TGCGCCAGCAGATTCGATACAGGGGCGCAGTATTTT. As protein: CASRFDTGAQYF.

This clonotype was seen at least ten times. J is TRBJ1-1 and V is TRBV9; 7 positions match TRBD1. Germline V gene sequence: CDR1 SGDLS, CDR2 YYNGEE. Germline trimming cut 0 bases from V and 0 bases from J; bases unmatched to any gene: 2. The CDR3 is 15 amino acids. CDR3 loop: CASSVEGAMNTEAFF. The DNA of the CDR3 is TGTGCCAGCAGCGTAGAGGGGGCGATGAACACTGAAGCTTTCTTT.

The chain couples TRBV4-3 to TRBJ2-2; TRBD2 matches 11 bases. From germline, CDR1 is LGHNA and CDR2 YSLEER. This CDR3 has 18 residues. The V gene end was trimmed by 4 bases and the J gene end by 6 bases; junction bases not matched to a gene: 13. CDR3 residues: CASSLLLAGGPVPGELFF. DNA of the CDR3: TGCGCCAGCAGCCTGCTATTAGCGGGAGGGCCGGTCCCCGGGGAGCTGTTTTTT.

The V call is TRBV28, the J call TRBJ2-3, with 10 bases matching TRBD2. Trimming removed 9 bases from V and 1 base from J; junction bases left unmatched: 7. CDR3 length equals 15 residues. From germline, CDR1 is MDHEN and CDR2 SYDVKM. The CDR3 loop is CASLTGTSGTDTQYF. CDR3 DNA: TGTGCCAGTCTTACCGGGACTAGCGGCACAGATACGCAGTATTTT.

This clonotype was detected only a few times. The V gene is TRBV14, the J gene TRBJ2-1, with 7 bases fitting TRBD1. The CDR3 totals 14 residues. CDR1 and CDR2 (germline): SGHDN, FVKESK. V was pared by 4 bases and J by 3 bases, with 3 bases of the junction left unmatched. CDR3 region: CASSRTGSYNEQFF. The CDR3 nucleotides read TGTGCCAGCAGCCGGACAGGCAGCTACAATGAGCAGTTCTTC.

This clonotype was seen a handful of times. V and J are TRBV20-1 and TRBJ1-1; TRBD1 is a possible D gene (6 bases). The CDR3 consists of 13 residues. Germline V gives CDR1 DFQATT, CDR2 SNEGSKA (reference sequence). V lost 3 bases to trimming and J lost 5 bases, with 13 bases between them. The CDR3 DNA follows: TGCAGTGCTAGCCGGGGGGCAGGGACTGAAGCTTTCTTT. Residues: CSASRGAGTEAFF.

This clonotype was recorded a few times. The J gene is TRBJ2-1, the V gene TRBV29-1; 8 bases map to TRBD2. The germline CDR1 and CDR2 sequences are SQVTM and ANQGSEA. CDR3 length equals 15 residues. J lost 2 bases, V lost 8 bases, and 11 bases had no gene match. The CDR3 is CSPRKAGVAYNEQFF. DNA for the CDR3: TGCAGCCCTAGAAAAGCGGGAGTTGCCTACAATGAGCAGTTCTTC.

This chain uses TRBV10-2 with TRBJ2-7, with TRBD1 identical over 8 bases. Germline V gene data show CDR1 as WSHSY and CDR2 as SAAADI. V gave up 2 bases and J gave up 7 bases; unmatched junction bases: 10. The CDR3 totals 15 residues. CDR3 sequence (DNA): TGCGCCAGCAGTGAGGGGCAGGGGGCTTTGCTGGAGCAGTACTTC. Its translation: CASSEGQGALLEQYF.

This clonotype was seen many times. The genes are TRBV7-3 and TRBJ2-6, with TRBD1 matching 7 bases. V trimming: 4 bases; J trimming: 2 bases; junction bases outside the gene matches: 2. CDR1 is SGHTA, CDR2 FQGTGA, per germline. The CDR3 extends over 15 amino acids. CDR3 in amino acids: CASSSGTAGANVLTF. The CDR3 region has the DNA TGTGCCAGCAGCTCGGGGACAGCTGGGGCCAACGTCCTGACTTTC. The full variable domain, with the rest looked up from reference TRBV7-3 and TRBJ2-6, is GAGVSQTPSNKVTEKGKYVELRCDPISGHTALYWYRQSLGQGPEFLIYFQGTGAADDSGLPNDRFFAVRPEGSVSTLKIQRTERGDSAVYLCASSSGTAGANVLTFGAGSRLTVL.

This clonotype was seen many times. The chain combines TRBV27 with TRBJ2-1; 16 bases match TRBD2. CDR1 and CDR2 from the germline V gene are MNHEY and SMNVEV (reference sequence). This CDR3 has 17 residues. V gave up 3 bases and J gave up 8 bases; unmatched junction bases: 7. The CDR3 region is CASSFIGTSGRAYEQFF. In nucleotides, the CDR3 is TGTGCCAGCAGTTTTATCGGGACTAGCGGGAGGGCCTATGAGCAGTTCTTC.

A remark on this clonotype: The CDR3 ends on some other residue instead of the conserved phenylalanine or tryptophan, so this is likely a read error. The CDR3 region is CSAPGGGGSSYNEQFY. DNA for the CDR3: TGCAGTGCTCCAGGGGGCGGCGGGAGCTCCTACAATGAGCAGTTCTAC. The chain combines TRBV20-1 with TRBJ2-1, with a weak D call TRBD1 (8 bases). This CDR3 is 16 amino acids long. Per germline, CDR1 DFQATT and CDR2 SNEGSKA (reference sequence). V was clipped by 5 bases and J by 0 bases, with 17 bases between them.

This clonotype was counted many times. V usage is TRBV4-3 and J usage is TRBJ2-1; 7 bases align to TRBD1. CDR3 length: 15 residues. Germline loops: CDR1 LGHNA, CDR2 YSLEER. V lost 1 base and J lost 5; bases outside the gene matches: 5. CDR3 sequence reads: CASSQGGTAHNEQFF. The CDR3 nucleotides read TGCGCCAGCAGCCAAGGAGGGACAGCACACAATGAGCAGTTCTTC.

This clonotype was seen a few times. One junction end disagrees with the germline gene, perhaps due to a read error. This chain links TRBV11-2 with TRBJ2-5; D tentatively fits TRBD1 or TRBD2 (5 bases each). The CDR3 is made up of 13 amino acids. Germline V gene lookup returns CDR1 SGHAT and CDR2 FQNNGV. The DNA of the CDR3 is TGTGCCAGCAGCTTGAGGGGCCAAGGGACCCAGTACTTC. This encodes CASSLRGQGTQYF. The variable domain in full, completed from reference TRBV11-2 and TRBJ2-5, reads EAGVAQSPRYKIIEKRQSVAFWCNPISGHATLYWYQQILGQGPKLLIQFQNNGVVDDSQLPKDRFSAERLKGVDSTLKIQPAKLEDSAVYLCASSLRGQGTQYFGPGTRLLVL.

There are a few counts of this clonotype. The V and J genes are TRBV4-3 and TRBJ2-1, with D possibly being TRBD2 (5 bases). Per the germline V gene, CDR1 is LGHNA and CDR2 is YSLEER. There are 15 residues in the CDR3. V lost 4 bases and J lost 10, with 20 bases in between. The CDR3 reads CASSLSRDGMVEQFF. CDR3 nucleotides: TGCGCCAGCAGCCTATCCCGGGATGGCATGGTGGAGCAGTTCTTC.

V usage is TRBV4-3 and J usage is TRBJ2-2; perhaps TRBD2 as D (6 bases). The CDR3 is 15 residues long. Trimming pared 0 bases from V and 6 bases from J, leaving 11 bases between. Germline V gives CDR1 LGHNA, CDR2 YSLEER. DNA for the CDR3: TGCGCCAGCAGCCAAGATTTCCCGGGGGCCGGGGAGCTGTTTTTT. The encoded protein is CASSQDFPGAGELFF.

Only a few counts were recorded for this clonotype. V gene TRBV10-3 combines with J gene TRBJ2-2, with a possible D match to TRBD2 (6 bases). The germline V gene encodes CDR1 ENHRY and CDR2 SYGVKD. CDR3 length: 17 residues. Trimming took 6 bases from V and 1 from J, leaving 18 bases between them. CDR3 in amino acids: CAIRPIRRGRNTGELFF. CDR3 coding DNA: TGTGCCATCAGACCCATCCGCCGGGGGAGGAACACCGGGGAGCTGTTTTTT.